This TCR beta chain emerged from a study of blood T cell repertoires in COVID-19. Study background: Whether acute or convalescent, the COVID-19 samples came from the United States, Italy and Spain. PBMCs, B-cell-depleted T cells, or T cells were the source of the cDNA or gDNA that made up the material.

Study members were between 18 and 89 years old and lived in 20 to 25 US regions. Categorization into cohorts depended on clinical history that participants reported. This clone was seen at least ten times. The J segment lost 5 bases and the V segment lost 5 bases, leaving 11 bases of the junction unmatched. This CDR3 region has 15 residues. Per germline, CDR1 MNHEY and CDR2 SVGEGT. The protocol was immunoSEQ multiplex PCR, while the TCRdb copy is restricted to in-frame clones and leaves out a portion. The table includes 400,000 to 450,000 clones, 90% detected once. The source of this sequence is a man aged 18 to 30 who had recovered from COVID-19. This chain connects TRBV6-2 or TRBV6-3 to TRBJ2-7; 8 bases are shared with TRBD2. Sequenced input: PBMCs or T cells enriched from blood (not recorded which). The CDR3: CASSRVGAGGNEQYF. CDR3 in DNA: TGTGCCAGCAGTCGGGTTGGTGCGGGAGGTAACGAGCAGTACTTC.